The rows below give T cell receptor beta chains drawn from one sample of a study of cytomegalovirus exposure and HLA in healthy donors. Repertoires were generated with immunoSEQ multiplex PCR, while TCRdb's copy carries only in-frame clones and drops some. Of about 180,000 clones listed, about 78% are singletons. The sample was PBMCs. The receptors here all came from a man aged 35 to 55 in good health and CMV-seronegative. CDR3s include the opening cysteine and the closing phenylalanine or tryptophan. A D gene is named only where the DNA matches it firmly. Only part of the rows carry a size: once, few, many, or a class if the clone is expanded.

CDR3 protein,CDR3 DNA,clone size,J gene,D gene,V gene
CASSRSGPFRYEQYF,TGTGCCAGCAGCCGTAGCGGGCCCTTTCGTTACGAGCAGTACTTC,-,TRBJ2-7,TRBD2,TRBV5-6
CASSPGTDNEQFF,TGTGCCAGCTCACCAGGGACAGACAATGAGCAGTTCTTC,-,TRBJ2-1,TRBD1,TRBV18
CASSLSSRGNTEAFF,TGTGCCAGCAGTTTATCTTCCAGGGGGAACACTGAAGCTTTCTTT,-,TRBJ1-1,-,TRBV27
CASAPERTGNTEAFF,TGCGCCAGCGCCCCGGAGAGGACAGGGAACACTGAAGCTTTCTTT,once,TRBJ1-1,TRBD1,TRBV5-1
CASSSQVGAEAFF,TGTGCCAGCAGCTCTCAGGTGGGCGCTGAAGCTTTCTTT,-,TRBJ1-1,-,TRBV11-3
CASSPQTGTEQYF,TGTGCCAGCAGCCCACAAACAGGGACCGAGCAGTACTTC,-,TRBJ2-7,-,TRBV7-9
CAKMSGGNQPQHF,TGTGCCAAGATGAGTGGAGGCAATCAGCCCCAGCATTTT,-,TRBJ1-5,-,TRBV21-1
CASSQGTGGYTF,TGTGCCAGCAGCCAGGGGACAGGCGGCTACACCTTC,-,TRBJ1-2,TRBD1,TRBV6-6
CASRESRSSYEQYF,TGTGCCAGCAGGGAATCGCGGAGCTCCTACGAGCAGTACTTC,-,TRBJ2-7,-,TRBV5-4
CAIRGLAGDEQFF,TGTGCCATCAGGGGTTTAGCGGGAGATGAGCAGTTCTTC,-,TRBJ2-1,TRBD2,TRBV10-3
CAISISGEAKNIQYF,TGTGCCATCAGTATTAGCGGAGAAGCCAAAAACATTCAGTACTTC,-,TRBJ2-4,-,TRBV10-3
CASSANSGAGANVLTF,TGCGCCAGCAGCGCGAATTCGGGGGCTGGGGCCAACGTCCTGACTTTC,-,TRBJ2-6,-,TRBV5-1
CASTPAGATTRANVLTF,TGTGCCAGCACCCCGGCGGGGGCTACAACTCGGGCCAACGTCCTGACTTTC,-,TRBJ2-6,-,TRBV5-8
CSVRTGYSNQPQHF,TGCAGCGTTAGGACAGGTTATAGCAATCAGCCCCAGCATTTT,-,TRBJ1-5,TRBD1,TRBV29-1
CASRDRVLAGELFF,TGTGCCAGCAGAGACAGGGTCTTGGCCGGGGAGCTGTTTTTT,-,TRBJ2-2,TRBD1,TRBV2
CASSPGEGASSYEQYF,TGTGCCAGCAGCCCCGGAGAAGGCGCGAGCTCCTACGAGCAGTACTTC,-,TRBJ2-7,-,TRBV27
CASSLGGTGVHEQYF,TGCGCCAGCAGCTTGGGCGGGACAGGGGTCCACGAGCAGTACTTC,few,TRBJ2-7,TRBD1,TRBV5-1
CASSYRLAGSGEQYF,TGTGCCAGCAGTTACCGACTAGCGGGATCCGGGGAGCAGTACTTC,-,TRBJ2-7,TRBD2,TRBV6-5
CASRTPSRGRAAEAFF,TGTGCCAGCAGAACACCGTCCAGGGGGCGAGCGGCTGAAGCTTTCTTT,-,TRBJ1-1,TRBD1,TRBV27
CASSPRGFSLRGGTEAFF,TGCGCCAGCAGCCCGCGTGGCTTCAGCTTGCGGGGGGGCACTGAAGCTTTCTTT,-,TRBJ1-1,-,TRBV5-1
CASSPDRVSGELFF,TGCGCCAGCAGCCCAGACAGGGTCTCCGGGGAGCTGTTTTTT,once,TRBJ2-2,TRBD1,TRBV5-1
CASSRDSKNQPQHF,TGTGCCAGCAGCCGGGACAGCAAAAATCAGCCCCAGCATTTT,-,TRBJ1-5,TRBD1,TRBV9
CASSPGQWGYTF,TGTGCCAGCAGTCCGGGACAGTGGGGCTACACCTTC,-,TRBJ1-2,TRBD1,TRBV14
CASSSYRAVNEKLFF,TGTGCCAGCAGCAGCTACAGGGCTGTCAATGAAAAACTGTTTTTT,few,TRBJ1-4,-,TRBV27
CASSIDSGRSYNEQFF,TGTGCCAGTAGTATAGATAGCGGTCGCTCCTACAATGAGCAGTTCTTC,-,TRBJ2-1,-,TRBV19
CASSFSPDSYEQYF,TGTGCCAGCAGTTTCTCTCCGGACTCCTACGAGCAGTACTTC,once,TRBJ2-7,-,TRBV27
CASSRDSSGVDEQFF,TGTGCCAGCAGCCGAGACAGCTCGGGCGTCGATGAGCAGTTCTTC,-,TRBJ2-1,-,TRBV16
CASSEYNGQGAYF,TGTGCCAGCAGTGAATATAACGGACAGGGGGCGTATTTT,-,TRBJ2-3,TRBD1,TRBV25-1
CASSEFGIAWVSGYTF,TGTGCCAGCAGTGAATTCGGGATAGCCTGGGTGAGTGGCTACACCTTC,-,TRBJ1-2,-,TRBV6-1
CASEADPNYGYTF,TGTGCCAGTGAAGCGGACCCTAACTATGGCTACACCTTC,-,TRBJ1-2,-,TRBV19
CASSLKGQGGLISEKLFF,TGTGCCAGCAGCTTAAAGGGACAGGGGGGGTTGATTAGTGAAAAACTGTTTTTT,-,TRBJ1-4,TRBD1,TRBV5-4
CASRALEANEQFF,TGCGCCAGCAGAGCTCTCGAGGCCAATGAGCAGTTCTTC,-,TRBJ2-1,-,TRBV4-1
CASSLSGTGGADYGYTF,TGCGCCAGCAGCCTATCCGGGACAGGGGGCGCGGACTATGGCTACACCTTC,-,TRBJ1-2,TRBD1,TRBV5-1
CASSKEHTSSYEQYF,TGTGCCAGTAGTAAGGAACATACTAGCTCCTACGAGCAGTACTTC,-,TRBJ2-7,-,TRBV19
CASSEGGNEQFF,TGTGCCAGCAGTGAGGGGGGGAATGAGCAGTTCTTC,-,TRBJ2-1,TRBD2,TRBV2
CAISDLTRGLTDTQYF,TGTGCCATCAGTGATCTGACTAGGGGACTCACAGATACGCAGTATTTT,-,TRBJ2-3,-,TRBV10-3
CAISESGQIFHEQYF,TGTGCCATCAGTGAATCGGGACAGATTTTCCACGAGCAGTACTTC,-,TRBJ2-7,TRBD1,TRBV10-3
CASSVRGTQPQHF,TGTGCCAGCAGTGTCAGGGGAACTCAGCCCCAGCATTTT,-,TRBJ1-5,-,TRBV2
CSVKATSGNEQFF,TGCAGCGTGAAGGCGACTAGCGGAAATGAGCAGTTCTTC,-,TRBJ2-1,TRBD2,TRBV29-1
CASSYSVGRGTDTQYF,TGTGCCAGCAGTTACTCGGTCGGGAGAGGCACAGATACGCAGTATTTT,-,TRBJ2-3,-,TRBV6-5
CASSASPLAGGADEQYF,TGTGCCAGCAGCGCGTCCCCACTAGCGGGAGGTGCGGACGAGCAGTACTTC,-,TRBJ2-7,TRBD2,TRBV9